The 12 T cell receptor beta chains below all came from one sample that was sequenced in a study of siplizumab effects on memory and regulatory T cells. Assay: immunoSEQ multiplex PCR; the TCRdb copy retains only in-frame clones and omits some. The sample holds around 100,000 clones; 94% are singletons and the top ten take around 0.6%. The specimen sequenced was Tregs sorted from blood. The source of these receptors is a human donor in good health.

The chain joins TRBV9 to TRBJ1-3; D is uncertain. The CDR3 consists of 14 residues. CDR1 and CDR2 from the germline V gene are SGDLS and YYNGEE. V lost 0 bases, J lost 10 bases, and 14 bases lay in between. CDR3 amino acids: CASSVASVVGTIYF. The CDR3 DNA reads TGTGCCAGCAGCGTAGCCTCGGTCGTCGGGACCATATATTTT.

This clone was detected once. The chain employs TRBV2 and TRBJ1-2; D is perhaps TRBD1 (6 bases). Germline V gene sequence: CDR1 SNHLY, CDR2 FYNNEI. The CDR3 consists of 13 residues. Trimming removed 6 bases from V and 3 bases from J, with 11 bases in between. CDR3: CASSYDRYYGYTF. DNA for the CDR3: TGTGCCAGCAGCTACGACAGGTACTATGGCTACACCTTC. Complete variable domain (other parts from reference TRBV2 and TRBJ1-2): EPEVTQTPSHQVTQMGQEVILRCVPISNHLYFYWYRQILGQKVEFLVSFYNNEISEKSEIFDDQFSVERPDGSNFTLKIRSTKLEDSAMYFCASSYDRYYGYTFGSGTRLTVV.

The sample holds one count of this clone. This chain connects TRBV7-9 to TRBJ2-1; no definite D call. This CDR3 region has 14 residues. V shed 2 bases and J shed 6 bases, with 11 bases lying between them. Looked up from germline, CDR1 is SEHNR and CDR2 is FQNEAQ (reference sequence). The CDR3 coding sequence is TGTGCCAGCAGCTTATCGGCTCACCCCAATGAGCAGTTCTTC. Encoded protein: CASSLSAHPNEQFF.

The rearrangement joins TRBV19 to TRBJ2-2, with D possibly matching TRBD1 (6 bases). The CDR3 loop spans 14 amino acids. Germline CDR1 reads LNHDA; CDR2 reads SQIVND (reference sequence). The V and J ends lost 4 bases and 5 bases respectively, with 11 bases between them. The CDR3 region has the DNA TGTGCCAGTAGTAGGAACAGGGCGACCGGGGAGCTGTTTTTT. It specifies CASSRNRATGELFF.

This chain joins TRBV5-8 and TRBJ2-1; 15 bases align to TRBD2. The CDR3 has 19 amino acids. The trim removed 4 bases at V and 9 bases at J, leaving 17 bases unmatched. Germline V gene data show CDR1 as SGHTS and CDR2 as YDEGEE. CDR3 protein: CASSRPGLAGGMVIREQFF. Here the CDR3 DNA reads TGTGCCAGCAGCCGCCCGGGACTAGCGGGAGGAATGGTTATTCGTGAGCAGTTCTTC.

This chain connects TRBV7-9 to TRBJ2-2; 12 bases are shared with TRBD1. The CDR3 contains 17 residues. Germline CDR1 is SEHNR and CDR2 is FQNEAQ (reference sequence). With V trimmed by 11 bases and J by 4 bases, 14 bases remained unmatched. CDR3 in amino acids: CAGSSGQGARVTGELFF. Written as DNA, the CDR3 is TGTGCCGGGTCCTCGGGACAGGGGGCCCGAGTCACCGGGGAGCTGTTTTTT.

The V call is TRBV28, the J call TRBJ2-1; D perhaps matches TRBD1 (6 bases). V gave up 5 bases and J gave up 11 bases, with 16 bases separating them. From germline, CDR1 is MDHEN and CDR2 SYDVKM. The CDR3 is 13 amino acids. CDR3 residues: CASSPYTGNQQFF. The CDR3 region has the DNA TGTGCCAGCAGTCCCTATACAGGGAACCAGCAGTTCTTC.

This chain links TRBV27 with TRBJ2-1; 10 nucleotides match TRBD2. Germline CDR1 is MNHEY and CDR2 is SMNVEV (reference sequence). V shed 6 bases, J shed 4 bases, and the junction held 18 bases outside the gene matches. The CDR3 covers 19 residues. CDR3 amino acids: CASRPRALAGAKIYNEQFF. The CDR3 DNA reads TGTGCCAGCAGACCAAGAGCTCTAGCGGGAGCGAAGATTTACAATGAGCAGTTCTTC.

The chain has TRBV28 and TRBJ2-7, with 7 bases aligning to TRBD1. Per the germline V gene, CDR1 is MDHEN and CDR2 is SYDVKM. J was trimmed by 3 bases and V by 10 bases; bases with no gene match: 9. This CDR3 contains 13 residues. CDR3 sequence: CATEGDSLYEQYF. CDR3 coding DNA: TGTGCCACCGAAGGGGACAGTCTCTACGAGCAGTACTTC.

This sequence joins TRBV6-5 and TRBJ2-2; D is possibly TRBD1 or TRBD2 (5 bases each). Trimming stripped 6 bases from V and 3 bases from J, with 11 bases between. Germline CDR1 is MNHEY and CDR2 is SVGAGI. The CDR3 length is 14 residues. CDR3 bases: TGTGCCAGCAGACAGGACTTCTACACCGGGGAGCTGTTTTTT. Amino acid sequence: CASRQDFYTGELFF.

The V call is TRBV2, the J call TRBJ1-1; D perhaps matches TRBD1 (5 bases). Per germline, CDR1 SNHLY and CDR2 FYNNEI. The CDR3 consists of 14 residues. The V and J ends lost 2 bases and 3 bases respectively, with 10 bases between them. DNA for the CDR3: TGTGCCAGCAGTGAACTCACGGGGGACACTGAAGCTTTCTTT. Encoded protein: CASSELTGDTEAFF.

This sequence joins TRBV4-1 and TRBJ1-1; maybe TRBD1 (6 bases). V was clipped by 4 bases and J by 3 bases, with 21 bases between them. The CDR3 is 17 residues long. Germline CDR1 and CDR2: MGHRA and YSYEKL. CDR3 sequence: CASSPTGLRIEHTEAFF. In DNA, the CDR3 is TGCGCCAGCAGCCCCACAGGGTTAAGGATAGAGCACACTGAAGCTTTCTTT.